This entry lists 7 T cell receptor beta chains sequenced from one sample in a study of sequential checkpoint blockade in melanoma. Here immunoSEQ multiplex PCR was the method, and the copy in TCRdb shows in-frame clones only, minus some. The data contain fewer than 35,000 clones, roughly 90% of them singletons. Treatment given: randomized to nivolumab then ipilimumab (arm A) or the reverse (arm B). The sample in question was CD8+ T cells sorted from blood (inferred from file names), obtained from a patient given nivolumab and ipilimumab in sequence. The receptors were sampled from a human donor with melanoma.

The gene calls are TRBV19 and TRBJ2-1; 8 bases are a match to TRBD2. This CDR3 has 14 amino acids. The ends lost 6 bases at V and 4 bases at J; junction bases unmatched: 5. Per the germline V gene, CDR1 is LNHDA and CDR2 is SQIVND (reference sequence). CDR3 in DNA: TGTGCCAGTAGCGGGGGGGGCTGGTACAATGAGCAGTTCTTC. It codes for CASSGGGWYNEQFF.

This sequence joins TRBV25-1 and TRBJ2-7; no clear D gene. The germline V gene has CDR1 MGHDK and CDR2 SYGVNS. V dropped 2 bases and J dropped 4 bases, with 3 bases sitting between them. CDR3 length: 11 amino acids. For the CDR3, the DNA is TGTGCCAGCAGTGAACAATACGAGCAGTACTTC. Amino acid sequence: CASSEQYEQYF.

The chain carries TRBV5-1 and TRBJ2-3; 11 bases match TRBD2. The germline gives CDR1 SGHRS, CDR2 YFSETQ. With V trimmed by 8 bases and J by 3 bases, 8 bases remained unmatched. The length of the CDR3 is 15 residues. CDR3 DNA: TGCGCCAGTGGACTAGCGGGCGACTGGACAGATACGCAGTATTTT. It specifies CASGLAGDWTDTQYF.

CDR3 region: CASSFGSSYEQYF. CDR3 DNA: TGTGCCAGCAGCTTCGGGAGCTCCTACGAGCAGTACTTC. The chain carries TRBV7-2 and TRBJ2-7, with D tentatively TRBD2 (6 bases). Germline-derived CDR1 and CDR2 are SGHTA and FQGNSA. Trimming stripped 3 bases from V and 0 bases from J, with 6 bases between. This CDR3 spans 13 amino acids.

The chain combines TRBV7-2 with TRBJ1-2; 8 bases map to TRBD1. The junction had 5 bases not matched to a gene; V was cut back by 1 base and J by 4 bases. Germline CDR1 is SGHTA and CDR2 is FQGNSA. CDR3 length equals 15 residues. CDR3 sequence: CASSLVGQGGYGYTF. The CDR3 nucleotides read TGTGCCAGCAGCTTAGTCGGACAGGGCGGCTATGGCTACACCTTC.

The CDR3 DNA is TGTGCCAGCAGAATCACTAGCGGGTCCACCTACGAGCAGTACTTC. It translates to CASRITSGSTYEQYF. V usage is TRBV27 and J usage is TRBJ2-7; 9 bases line up with TRBD2. The germline CDR1 and CDR2 sequences are MNHEY and SMNVEV (reference sequence). The CDR3 consists of 15 residues. The J segment lost 2 bases and the V segment lost 6 bases, leaving 8 bases of the junction unmatched.

This rearrangement joins TRBV11-2 to TRBJ2-7; no definite D call. This CDR3 has 12 residues. CDR1 SGHAT and CDR2 FQNNGV come from the germline V gene. Deletions cut 3 bases from V and 0 bases from J, with 3 bases between. The CDR3 sequence is CASSFNSYEQYF. The CDR3 DNA reads as TGTGCCAGCAGCTTCAACTCCTACGAGCAGTACTTC. The full variable domain, with the rest looked up from reference TRBV11-2 and TRBJ2-7, is EAGVAQSPRYKIIEKRQSVAFWCNPISGHATLYWYQQILGQGPKLLIQFQNNGVVDDSQLPKDRFSAERLKGVDSTLKIQPAKLEDSAVYLCASSFNSYEQYFGPGTRLTVT.